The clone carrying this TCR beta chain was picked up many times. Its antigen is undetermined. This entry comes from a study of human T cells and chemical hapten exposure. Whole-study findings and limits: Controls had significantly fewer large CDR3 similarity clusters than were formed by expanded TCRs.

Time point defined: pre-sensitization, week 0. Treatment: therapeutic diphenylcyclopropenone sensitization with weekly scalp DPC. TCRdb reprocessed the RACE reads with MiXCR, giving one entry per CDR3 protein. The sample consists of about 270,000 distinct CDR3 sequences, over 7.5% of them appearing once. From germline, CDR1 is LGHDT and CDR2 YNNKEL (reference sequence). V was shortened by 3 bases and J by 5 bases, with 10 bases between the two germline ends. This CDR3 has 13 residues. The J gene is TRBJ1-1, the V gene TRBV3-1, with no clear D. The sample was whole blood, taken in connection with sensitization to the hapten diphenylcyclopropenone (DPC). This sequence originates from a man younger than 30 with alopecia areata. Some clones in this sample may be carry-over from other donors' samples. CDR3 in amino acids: CASSQGFRTEAFF. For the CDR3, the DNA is TGTGCCAGCAGCCAGGGGTTCAGGACTGAAGCTTTCTTT.